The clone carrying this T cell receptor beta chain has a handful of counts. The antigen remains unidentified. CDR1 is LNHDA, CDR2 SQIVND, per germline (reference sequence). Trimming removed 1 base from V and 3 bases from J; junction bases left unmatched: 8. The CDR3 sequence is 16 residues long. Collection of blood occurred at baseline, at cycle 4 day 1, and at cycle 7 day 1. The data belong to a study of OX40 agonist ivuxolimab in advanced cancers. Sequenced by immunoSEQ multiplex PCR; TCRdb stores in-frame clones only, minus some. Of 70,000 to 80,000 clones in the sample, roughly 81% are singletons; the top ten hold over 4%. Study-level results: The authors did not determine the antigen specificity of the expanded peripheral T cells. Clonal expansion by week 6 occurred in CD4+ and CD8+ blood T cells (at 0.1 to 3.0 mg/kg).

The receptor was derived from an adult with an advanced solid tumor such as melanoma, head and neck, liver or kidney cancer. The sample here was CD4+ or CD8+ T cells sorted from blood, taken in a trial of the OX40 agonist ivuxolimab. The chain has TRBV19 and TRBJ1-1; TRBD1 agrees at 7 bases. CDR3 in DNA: TGTGCCAGTAGTATAGCCAGGGACAGACCGGACACTGAAGCTTTCTTT. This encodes CASSIARDRPDTEAFF.